This is a list of T cell receptor beta chains from one sample in a study of T cell changes during pregnancy in multiple sclerosis. The repertoire was sequenced with immunoSEQ multiplex PCR; TCRdb's copy has only in-frame clones and lacks some. This sample carries tens of thousands of clones, 93% of them seen once, and the ten largest clones take more than 2.5%. The sample was peripheral blood, taken in the second trimester of pregnancy. The receptors were sampled from a female donor with multiple sclerosis, enrolled in a pregnancy study. Both conserved end residues are part of each CDR3. D genes are given only for firm matches. Size is stated for part of the rows, as once, few or many counts, or as a class when the clone is expanded.

d_call: TRBD2; clone_size: -; v_call: TRBV5-1; j_call: TRBJ2-3; cdr3_aa: CASSVGTSGGLDTQYF; cdr3_nt: TGCGCCAGCAGCGTGGGGACTAGCGGGGGGCTAGATACGCAGTATTTT
d_call: -; clone_size: -; v_call: TRBV4-1; j_call: TRBJ1-4; cdr3_aa: CASSFDGTNEKLFF; cdr3_nt: TGCGCCAGCAGCTTCGACGGGACTAATGAAAAACTGTTTTTT
d_call: -; clone_size: -; v_call: TRBV9; j_call: TRBJ2-2; cdr3_aa: CASSPPLGPAGELFF; cdr3_nt: TGTGCCAGCAGCCCCCCCTTGGGGCCGGCCGGGGAGCTGTTTTTT
d_call: TRBD2; clone_size: -; v_call: TRBV5-6; j_call: TRBJ2-2; cdr3_aa: CASSGGASGGPYTGELFF; cdr3_nt: TGTGCCAGCAGCGGGGGGGCTAGCGGGGGGCCTTACACCGGGGAGCTGTTTTTT
d_call: -; clone_size: -; v_call: TRBV10-1; j_call: TRBJ2-2; cdr3_aa: CASGAGPYTGELFF; cdr3_nt: TGCGCCAGCGGGGCAGGGCCGTACACCGGGGAGCTGTTTTTT
d_call: -; clone_size: -; v_call: TRBV5-1; j_call: TRBJ2-7; cdr3_aa: CASSASAGSYEQYF; cdr3_nt: TGCGCCAGCAGCGCGTCCGCAGGCTCCTACGAGCAGTACTTC
d_call: TRBD1; clone_size: -; v_call: TRBV23-1; j_call: TRBJ1-1; cdr3_aa: CASRQTGMNTEAFF; cdr3_nt: TGCGCCAGCAGACAGACAGGGATGAACACTGAAGCTTTCTTT
d_call: -; clone_size: -; v_call: TRBV5-6; j_call: TRBJ2-1; cdr3_aa: CASSLRNEQFF; cdr3_nt: TGTGCCAGCAGCCTCCGTAATGAGCAGTTCTTC
d_call: TRBD1; clone_size: -; v_call: TRBV7-3; j_call: TRBJ1-2; cdr3_aa: CASSSDGTGYGYTF; cdr3_nt: TGTGCCAGCAGCTCCGACGGGACAGGCTATGGCTACACCTTC
d_call: -; clone_size: -; v_call: TRBV10-3; j_call: TRBJ2-1; cdr3_aa: CASGTWDNEQFF; cdr3_nt: TGTGCCTCCGGGACATGGGACAATGAGCAGTTCTTC
d_call: -; clone_size: -; v_call: TRBV20-1; j_call: TRBJ1-1; cdr3_aa: CSVEGDTEAFF; cdr3_nt: TGCAGTGTAGAGGGTGACACTGAAGCTTTCTTT
d_call: -; clone_size: -; v_call: TRBV21-1; j_call: TRBJ1-3; cdr3_aa: CASSRDRAGNTIYF; cdr3_nt: TGTGCCAGCAGCAGGGACAGGGCTGGAAACACCATATATTTT
d_call: -; clone_size: -; v_call: TRBV14; j_call: TRBJ2-2; cdr3_aa: CASSHLGGGAEGGELFF; cdr3_nt: TGTGCCAGCAGCCATCTTGGAGGGGGCGCAGAAGGCGGGGAGCTGTTTTTT
d_call: -; clone_size: -; v_call: TRBV5-5; j_call: TRBJ2-7; cdr3_aa: CASSLVQQSSYEQYF; cdr3_nt: TGTGCCAGCAGCTTGGTACAGCAAAGCTCCTACGAGCAGTACTTC
d_call: -; clone_size: -; v_call: TRBV6-5; j_call: TRBJ1-1; cdr3_aa: CASSSTGGVGFSEAFF; cdr3_nt: TGTGCCAGCAGTTCAACAGGAGGGGTTGGTTTTTCTGAAGCTTTCTTT
d_call: TRBD1; clone_size: -; v_call: TRBV5-5; j_call: TRBJ2-7; cdr3_aa: CASRTGTGVFEQYF; cdr3_nt: TGTGCCAGCAGGACCGGGACAGGGGTGTTCGAGCAGTACTTC
d_call: -; clone_size: -; v_call: TRBV19; j_call: TRBJ1-1; cdr3_aa: CASSYNLRNTEAFF; cdr3_nt: TGTGCCAGTAGTTACAACCTCAGGAACACTGAAGCTTTCTTT
d_call: TRBD1; clone_size: -; v_call: TRBV19; j_call: TRBJ1-2; cdr3_aa: CASSNRQGITRGAGGYTF; cdr3_nt: TGTGCCAGTAGTAATCGACAGGGCATTACTCGCGGTGCGGGCGGCTACACCTTC
d_call: TRBD2; clone_size: -; v_call: TRBV4-1; j_call: TRBJ2-1; cdr3_aa: CASSQDPGGATYNEQFF; cdr3_nt: TGCGCCAGCAGCCAAGACCCCGGGGGGGCTACCTACAATGAGCAGTTCTTC
d_call: TRBD1; clone_size: -; v_call: TRBV7-6; j_call: TRBJ1-2; cdr3_aa: CASSPTRQGASYTF; cdr3_nt: TGTGCCAGCAGCCCAACCCGACAGGGGGCGAGCTACACCTTC
d_call: TRBD1; clone_size: -; v_call: TRBV11-2; j_call: TRBJ2-7; cdr3_aa: CASSLGDSPYEQYF; cdr3_nt: TGTGCCAGCAGCTTAGGGGACAGTCCCTACGAGCAGTACTTC
d_call: -; clone_size: few; v_call: TRBV6-1; j_call: TRBJ1-6; cdr3_aa: CASSEVSGGSYNSPLHF; cdr3_nt: TGTGCCAGCAGTGAAGTCTCGGGGGGCTCCTATAATTCACCCCTCCACTTT
d_call: -; clone_size: -; v_call: TRBV18; j_call: TRBJ2-5; cdr3_aa: CASSQGLQETQYF; cdr3_nt: TGTGCCAGCTCCCAGGGCTTACAAGAGACCCAGTACTTC
d_call: TRBD1; clone_size: -; v_call: TRBV2; j_call: TRBJ1-2; cdr3_aa: CASITGGYGYTF; cdr3_nt: TGTGCCAGCATTACAGGGGGGTATGGCTACACCTTC
d_call: -; clone_size: once; v_call: TRBV7-8; j_call: TRBJ2-2; cdr3_aa: CASNNNQVVRVGELFF; cdr3_nt: TGTGCCAGCAACAATAACCAAGTTGTTCGTGTCGGGGAGCTGTTTTTT
d_call: -; clone_size: -; v_call: TRBV11-2; j_call: TRBJ1-6; cdr3_aa: CASSVAGTSYNSPLHF; cdr3_nt: TGTGCCAGCAGCGTAGCCGGGACAAGCTATAATTCACCCCTCCACTTT
d_call: TRBD1; clone_size: -; v_call: TRBV10-3; j_call: TRBJ1-1; cdr3_aa: CATLGQGVGTEAFF; cdr3_nt: TGTGCCACCTTAGGACAGGGTGTAGGCACTGAAGCTTTCTTT
d_call: -; clone_size: -; v_call: TRBV6-6; j_call: TRBJ1-5; cdr3_aa: CASSHPTGVNQPQHF; cdr3_nt: TGTGCCAGCAGTCATCCGACAGGTGTTAATCAGCCCCAGCATTTT
d_call: -; clone_size: -; v_call: TRBV2; j_call: TRBJ1-2; cdr3_aa: CASRAEGMGGYTF; cdr3_nt: TGTGCCAGCAGGGCAGAGGGAATGGGTGGCTACACCTTC
d_call: -; clone_size: -; v_call: TRBV4-1; j_call: TRBJ2-3; cdr3_aa: CASSQGEAFPTDTQYF; cdr3_nt: TGCGCCAGCAGCCAAGGGGAGGCGTTCCCCACAGATACGCAGTATTTT
d_call: -; clone_size: -; v_call: TRBV30; j_call: TRBJ1-5; cdr3_aa: CAWSAERNQPQHF; cdr3_nt: TGTGCCTGGAGTGCTGAGAGGAATCAGCCCCAGCATTTT
d_call: -; clone_size: -; v_call: TRBV12-1; j_call: TRBJ2-1; cdr3_aa: CASSFAGGGSCRIKSYNEQFF; cdr3_nt: TGTGCCAGCAGCTTTGCCGGCGGGGGGAGTTGCCGGATTAAATCCTACAATGAGCAGTTCTTC
d_call: TRBD1; clone_size: -; v_call: TRBV5-1; j_call: TRBJ2-7; cdr3_aa: CASSWRQGEEQYF; cdr3_nt: TGCGCCAGCAGCTGGAGGCAGGGGGAGGAGCAGTACTTC
d_call: TRBD2; clone_size: -; v_call: TRBV11-2; j_call: TRBJ2-1; cdr3_aa: CASSSVGGINEQFF; cdr3_nt: TGTGCCAGCAGCTCGGTGGGGGGGATCAATGAGCAGTTCTTC
d_call: -; clone_size: -; v_call: TRBV5-6; j_call: TRBJ1-1; cdr3_aa: CASSSPLAWNTEAFF; cdr3_nt: TGTGCCAGCAGCAGCCCCCTCGCGTGGAACACTGAAGCTTTCTTT
d_call: TRBD1; clone_size: -; v_call: TRBV11-2; j_call: TRBJ1-4; cdr3_aa: CASSPGQTLNEKLFF; cdr3_nt: TGTGCCAGCAGCCCGGGACAGACTCTTAATGAAAAACTGTTTTTT
d_call: -; clone_size: -; v_call: TRBV6-6; j_call: TRBJ1-1; cdr3_aa: CASLDSLNTEAFF; cdr3_nt: TGTGCCAGCCTGGACAGTCTCAACACTGAAGCTTTCTTT
d_call: -; clone_size: once; v_call: TRBV30; j_call: TRBJ2-7; cdr3_aa: CAWSEGTPIRAEQYF; cdr3_nt: TGTGCCTGGAGTGAGGGGACACCAATTAGGGCCGAGCAGTACTTC
d_call: -; clone_size: once; v_call: TRBV9; j_call: TRBJ2-7; cdr3_aa: CASSVSTGSSYEQYF; cdr3_nt: TGTGCCAGCAGCGTGTCGACTGGTAGCTCCTACGAGCAGTACTTC
d_call: -; clone_size: -; v_call: TRBV7-3; j_call: TRBJ1-2; cdr3_aa: CASSPQGGTNYGYTF; cdr3_nt: TGTGCCAGCAGCCCGCAGGGTGGGACTAACTATGGCTACACCTTC
d_call: TRBD1; clone_size: -; v_call: TRBV6-5; j_call: TRBJ1-5; cdr3_aa: CASSHGTGNQPQHF; cdr3_nt: TGTGCCAGCAGCCATGGGACAGGGAACCAGCCCCAGCATTTT
d_call: -; clone_size: -; v_call: TRBV5-1; j_call: TRBJ2-1; cdr3_aa: CASSSDSLEQFF; cdr3_nt: TGCGCCAGCAGCTCGGACAGTCTTGAGCAGTTCTTC
d_call: TRBD1; clone_size: -; v_call: TRBV10-3; j_call: TRBJ1-5; cdr3_aa: CAISETDRSNQPQHF; cdr3_nt: TGTGCCATCAGTGAGACGGACAGGAGCAATCAGCCCCAGCATTTT
d_call: TRBD2; clone_size: -; v_call: TRBV9; j_call: TRBJ2-3; cdr3_aa: CASSGTLAGELNTQYF; cdr3_nt: TGTGCCAGCAGCGGGACCCTTGCGGGAGAGTTGAATACGCAGTATTTT
d_call: -; clone_size: -; v_call: TRBV9; j_call: TRBJ1-1; cdr3_aa: CASSVGGGRGENTEAFF; cdr3_nt: TGTGCCAGCAGCGTAGGGGGCGGGAGGGGGGAAAACACTGAAGCTTTCTTT
d_call: TRBD2; clone_size: -; v_call: TRBV4-1; j_call: TRBJ2-1; cdr3_aa: CASSQDSSGGINEQFF; cdr3_nt: TGCGCCAGCAGCCAAGATTCCAGCGGGGGGATCAATGAGCAGTTCTTC
d_call: -; clone_size: -; v_call: TRBV6-6; j_call: TRBJ2-5; cdr3_aa: CASSFAIGTQETQYF; cdr3_nt: TGTGCCAGCAGTTTTGCAATTGGGACTCAAGAGACCCAGTACTTC
d_call: -; clone_size: -; v_call: TRBV5-1; j_call: TRBJ2-5; cdr3_aa: CASSLGGSAQETQYF; cdr3_nt: TGCGCCAGCAGCTTGGGGGGCTCAGCACAAGAGACCCAGTACTTC
d_call: -; clone_size: -; v_call: TRBV14; j_call: TRBJ1-5; cdr3_aa: CASSPAGGNQPQHF; cdr3_nt: TGTGCCAGCAGCCCGGCGGGTGGTAATCAGCCCCAGCATTTT
d_call: -; clone_size: -; v_call: TRBV7-9; j_call: TRBJ1-4; cdr3_aa: CASSVQGTRVEEKLFF; cdr3_nt: TGTGCCAGCAGCGTCCAGGGGACGAGGGTGGAGGAAAAACTGTTTTTT
d_call: -; clone_size: -; v_call: TRBV19; j_call: TRBJ2-1; cdr3_aa: CASSTHYNEQFF; cdr3_nt: TGTGCCAGTAGTACCCACTACAATGAGCAGTTCTTC
d_call: TRBD1; clone_size: -; v_call: TRBV9; j_call: TRBJ1-2; cdr3_aa: CASSPGTGVNYGYTF; cdr3_nt: TGTGCCAGCAGCCCCGGGACAGGGGTAAACTATGGCTACACCTTC
d_call: -; clone_size: once; v_call: TRBV11-3; j_call: TRBJ2-7; cdr3_aa: CASSLGEDYEQYF; cdr3_nt: TGTGCCAGCAGCCTCGGGGAGGACTACGAGCAGTACTTC
d_call: -; clone_size: -; v_call: TRBV29-1; j_call: TRBJ2-3; cdr3_aa: CSVVSVGDTDTQYF; cdr3_nt: TGCAGCGTTGTTTCAGTAGGAGACACAGATACGCAGTATTTT
d_call: -; clone_size: once; v_call: TRBV5-4; j_call: TRBJ1-1; cdr3_aa: CASSPRVGGDTEAFF; cdr3_nt: TGTGCCAGCAGCCCCAGGGTCGGTGGTGACACTGAAGCTTTCTTT
d_call: -; clone_size: -; v_call: TRBV18; j_call: TRBJ1-1; cdr3_aa: CASSPGLDTEAFF; cdr3_nt: TGTGCCAGCTCACCAGGGCTGGACACTGAAGCTTTCTTT
d_call: -; clone_size: -; v_call: TRBV19; j_call: TRBJ1-1; cdr3_aa: CASKSDSLGNTEAFF; cdr3_nt: TGTGCCAGTAAGTCGGACAGCCTCGGGAACACTGAAGCTTTCTTT
d_call: -; clone_size: -; v_call: TRBV5-5; j_call: TRBJ1-1; cdr3_aa: CASTLRFPGEAFF; cdr3_nt: TGTGCCAGCACCCTTAGGTTCCCCGGGGAAGCTTTCTTT
d_call: TRBD2; clone_size: -; v_call: TRBV19; j_call: TRBJ2-3; cdr3_aa: CASSIWGGDALTDTQYF; cdr3_nt: TGTGCCAGTAGTATCTGGGGGGGTGACGCACTTACAGATACGCAGTATTTT
d_call: TRBD1; clone_size: -; v_call: TRBV5-6; j_call: TRBJ2-2; cdr3_aa: CASRADGTAGTGELFF; cdr3_nt: TGTGCCAGCAGGGCGGACGGGACAGCCGGGACCGGGGAGCTGTTTTTT